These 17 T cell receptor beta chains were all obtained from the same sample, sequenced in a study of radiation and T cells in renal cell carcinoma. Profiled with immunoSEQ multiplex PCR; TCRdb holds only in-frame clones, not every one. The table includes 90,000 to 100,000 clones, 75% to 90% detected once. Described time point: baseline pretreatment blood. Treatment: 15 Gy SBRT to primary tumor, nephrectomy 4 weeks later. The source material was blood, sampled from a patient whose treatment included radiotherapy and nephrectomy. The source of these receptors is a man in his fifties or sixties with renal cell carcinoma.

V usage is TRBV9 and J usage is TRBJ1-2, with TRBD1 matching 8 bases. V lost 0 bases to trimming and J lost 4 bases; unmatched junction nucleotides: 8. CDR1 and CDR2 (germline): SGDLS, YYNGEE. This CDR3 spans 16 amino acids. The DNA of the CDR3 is TGTGCCAGCAGCGTAGATTGGACAGGGTCATTCTATGGCTACACCTTC. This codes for CASSVDWTGSFYGYTF.

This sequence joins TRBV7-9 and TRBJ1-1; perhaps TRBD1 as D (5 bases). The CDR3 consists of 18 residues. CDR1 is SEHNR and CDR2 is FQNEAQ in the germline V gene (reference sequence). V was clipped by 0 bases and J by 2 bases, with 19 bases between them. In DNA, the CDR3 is TGTGCCAGCAGCTTAGCTTGGCAGGGAAAGTGGACAAACACTGAAGCTTTCTTT. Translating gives CASSLAWQGKWTNTEAFF.

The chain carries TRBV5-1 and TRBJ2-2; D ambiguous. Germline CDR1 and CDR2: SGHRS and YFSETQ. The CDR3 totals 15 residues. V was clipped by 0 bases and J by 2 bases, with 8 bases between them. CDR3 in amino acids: CASSLDTVNTGELFF. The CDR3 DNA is TGCGCCAGCAGCTTGGACACCGTTAACACCGGGGAGCTGTTTTTT.

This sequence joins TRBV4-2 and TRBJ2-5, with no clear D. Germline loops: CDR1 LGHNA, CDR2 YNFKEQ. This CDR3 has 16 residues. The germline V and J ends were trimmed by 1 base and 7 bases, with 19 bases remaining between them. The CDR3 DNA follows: TGTGCCAGCAGCCAAGTGATGTTTGCGACGTCGGGGACCCAGTACTTC. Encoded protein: CASSQVMFATSGTQYF.

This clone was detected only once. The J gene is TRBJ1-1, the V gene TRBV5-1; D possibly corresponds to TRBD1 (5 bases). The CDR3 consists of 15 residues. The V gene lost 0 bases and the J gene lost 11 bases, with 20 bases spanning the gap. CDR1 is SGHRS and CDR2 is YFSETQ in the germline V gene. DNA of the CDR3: TGCGCCAGCAGCTTGGGGTTGATAGGGGTCAGGGAGGCTTTCTTT. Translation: CASSLGLIGVREAFF. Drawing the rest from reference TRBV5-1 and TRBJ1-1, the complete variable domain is KAGVTQTPRYLIKTRGQQVTLSCSPISGHRSVSWYQQTPGQGLQFLFEYFSETQRNKGNFPGRFSGRQFSNSRSEMNVSTLELGDSALYLCASSLGLIGVREAFFGQGTRLTVV.

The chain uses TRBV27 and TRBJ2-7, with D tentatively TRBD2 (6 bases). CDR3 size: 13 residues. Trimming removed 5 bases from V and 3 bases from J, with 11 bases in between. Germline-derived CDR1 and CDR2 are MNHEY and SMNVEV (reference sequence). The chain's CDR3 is CASSPGLRYEQYF. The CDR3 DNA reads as TGTGCCAGCAGTCCGGGACTCCGCTACGAGCAGTACTTC.

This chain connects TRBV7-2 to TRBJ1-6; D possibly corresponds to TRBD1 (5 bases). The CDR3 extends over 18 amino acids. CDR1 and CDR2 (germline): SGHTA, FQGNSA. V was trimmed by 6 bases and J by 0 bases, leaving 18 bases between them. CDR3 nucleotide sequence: TGTGCCAGCAGACGGGGTGGGTGGGGGAGCTCCTATAATTCACCCCTCCACTTT. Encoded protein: CASRRGGWGSSYNSPLHF.

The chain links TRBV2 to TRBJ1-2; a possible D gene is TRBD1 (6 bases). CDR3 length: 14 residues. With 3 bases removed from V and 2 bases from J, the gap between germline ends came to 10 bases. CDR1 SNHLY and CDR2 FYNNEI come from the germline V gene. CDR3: CASSEGTYNYGYTF. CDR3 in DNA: TGTGCCAGCAGTGAGGGGACATACAACTATGGCTACACCTTC.

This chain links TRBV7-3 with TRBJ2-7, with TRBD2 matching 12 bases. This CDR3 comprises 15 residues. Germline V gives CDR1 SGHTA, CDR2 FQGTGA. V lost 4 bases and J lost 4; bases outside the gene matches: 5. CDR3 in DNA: TGTGCCAGCAGCTGGGGACTAGCGGGCGCTTACGAGCAGTACTTC. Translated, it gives CASSWGLAGAYEQYF.

CDR3 nucleotides: TGTGCCAGCAGCAAACTAGCGGGAGGAACCTACGAGCAGTACTTC. Its protein product is CASSKLAGGTYEQYF. The chain uses TRBV5-6 and TRBJ2-7; 12 bases fit TRBD2. The junction had 4 bases not matched to a gene; V was cut back by 4 bases and J by 2 bases. Germline V gene sequence: CDR1 SGHDT, CDR2 YYEEEE. CDR3 length: 15 residues.

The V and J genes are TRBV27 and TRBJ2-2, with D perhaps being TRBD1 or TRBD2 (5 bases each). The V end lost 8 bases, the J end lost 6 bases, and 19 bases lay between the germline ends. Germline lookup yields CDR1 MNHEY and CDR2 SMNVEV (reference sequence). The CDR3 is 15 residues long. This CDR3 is CASFSGTLTPGELFF. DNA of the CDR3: TGTGCCAGCTTCTCCGGGACCCTTACACCCGGGGAGCTGTTTTTT.

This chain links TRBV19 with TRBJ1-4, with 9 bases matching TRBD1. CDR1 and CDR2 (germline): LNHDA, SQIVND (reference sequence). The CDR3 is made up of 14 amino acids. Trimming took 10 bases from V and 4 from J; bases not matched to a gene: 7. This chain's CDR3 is CATSRTGDNEKLFF. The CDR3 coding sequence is TGTGCCACCAGTCGGACAGGGGATAATGAAAAACTGTTTTTT.

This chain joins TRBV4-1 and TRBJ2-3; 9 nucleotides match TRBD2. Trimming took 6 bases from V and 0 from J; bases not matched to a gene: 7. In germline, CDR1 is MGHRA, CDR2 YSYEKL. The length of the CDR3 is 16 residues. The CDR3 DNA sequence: TGCGCCAGCAGGGAACGGGGACTAGCTAGCACAGATACGCAGTATTTT. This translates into CASRERGLASTDTQYF.

This chain's CDR3 is CASSPIGGASTDTQYF. CDR3 DNA: TGTGCCAGCAGCCCTATAGGGGGCGCCAGCACAGATACGCAGTATTTT. The V call is TRBV7-6, the J call TRBJ2-3, with 7 bases lining up with TRBD1. This CDR3 spans 16 amino acids. Per germline, CDR1 SGHVS and CDR2 FNYEAQ. With V trimmed by 5 bases and J by 0 bases, 8 bases remained unmatched.

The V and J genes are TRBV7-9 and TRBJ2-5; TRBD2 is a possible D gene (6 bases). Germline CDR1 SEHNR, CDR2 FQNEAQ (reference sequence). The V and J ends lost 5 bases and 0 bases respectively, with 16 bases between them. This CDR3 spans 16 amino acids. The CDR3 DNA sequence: TGTGCCAGCAGCATTCTCCGGGGGTTGTACCAAGAGACCCAGTACTTC. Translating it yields CASSILRGLYQETQYF.

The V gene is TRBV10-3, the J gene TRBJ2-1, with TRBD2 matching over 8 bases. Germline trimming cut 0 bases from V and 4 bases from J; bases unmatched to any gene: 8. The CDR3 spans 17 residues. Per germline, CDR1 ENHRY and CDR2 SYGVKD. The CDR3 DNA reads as TGTGCCATCAGTGAGTCGAACCTGGGACTAGAGTACAATGAGCAGTTCTTC. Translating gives CAISESNLGLEYNEQFF.

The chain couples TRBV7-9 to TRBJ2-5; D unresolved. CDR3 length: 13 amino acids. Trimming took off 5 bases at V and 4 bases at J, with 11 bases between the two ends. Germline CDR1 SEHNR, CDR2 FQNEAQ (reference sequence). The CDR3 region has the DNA TGTGCCAGCAGCCCCCGGACGGGAGAGACCCAGTACTTC. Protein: CASSPRTGETQYF.